This T cell receptor (beta chain) was sequenced during a study of cytomegalovirus exposure and HLA in healthy donors. The PCR ran on 60 Vbeta and 13 Jbeta primers. Only in-frame clones appear in the TCRdb table, and some are missing; sequencing was by immunoSEQ multiplex PCR. The data show about 150,000 clones, about three quarters seen once. This clone was seen more than once but under ten times. The antigen remains undetermined. Regarding the study as a whole: The authors later found TCR association rates varying by HLA locus, with DRB1 most and HLA-C fewest. A later analysis showed HLA-associated TCR beta chains outstripping equally common others in clonal expansion.

The CDR3 totals 13 residues. Trimming removed 5 bases from V and 8 bases from J, with 13 bases in between. Germline V gives CDR1 PRHDT, CDR2 FYEKMQ (reference sequence). The rearrangement joins TRBV13 to TRBJ2-1; tentative D call: TRBD1 (6 bases). Input material: PBMCs. This clonotype was sampled from a man in his forties or fifties in good health and CMV-seropositive. CDR3 sequence (DNA): TGTGCCAGCAGCATAGACAACAGGGATGAGCAGTTCTTC. It encodes CASSIDNRDEQFF.